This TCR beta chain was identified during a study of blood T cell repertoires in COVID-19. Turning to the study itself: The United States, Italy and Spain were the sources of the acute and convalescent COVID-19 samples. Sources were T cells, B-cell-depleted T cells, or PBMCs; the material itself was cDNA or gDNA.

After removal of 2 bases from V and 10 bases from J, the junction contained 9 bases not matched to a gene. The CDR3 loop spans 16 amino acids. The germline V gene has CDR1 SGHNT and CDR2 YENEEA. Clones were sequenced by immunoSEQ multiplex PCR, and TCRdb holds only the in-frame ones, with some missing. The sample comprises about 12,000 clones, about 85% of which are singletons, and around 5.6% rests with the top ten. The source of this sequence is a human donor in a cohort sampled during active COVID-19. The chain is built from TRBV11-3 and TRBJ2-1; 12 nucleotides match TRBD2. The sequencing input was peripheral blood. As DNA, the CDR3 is TGTGCCAGCAGCTTACGACCCCTAGGACTAGCGGGGGAGCAGTTCTTC. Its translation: CASSLRPLGLAGEQFF.